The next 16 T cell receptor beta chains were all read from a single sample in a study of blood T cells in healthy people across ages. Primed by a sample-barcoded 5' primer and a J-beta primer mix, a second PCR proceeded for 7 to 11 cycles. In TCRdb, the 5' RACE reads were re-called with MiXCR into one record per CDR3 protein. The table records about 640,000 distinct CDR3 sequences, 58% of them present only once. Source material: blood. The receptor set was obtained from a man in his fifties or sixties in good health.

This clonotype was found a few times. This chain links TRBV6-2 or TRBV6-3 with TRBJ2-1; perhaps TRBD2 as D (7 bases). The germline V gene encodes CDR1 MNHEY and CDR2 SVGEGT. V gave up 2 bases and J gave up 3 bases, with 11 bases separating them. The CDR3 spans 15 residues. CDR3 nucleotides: TGTGCCAGCAGTTACGGCGGGGGCTACTACAATGAGCAGTTCTTC. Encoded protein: CASSYGGGYYNEQFF.

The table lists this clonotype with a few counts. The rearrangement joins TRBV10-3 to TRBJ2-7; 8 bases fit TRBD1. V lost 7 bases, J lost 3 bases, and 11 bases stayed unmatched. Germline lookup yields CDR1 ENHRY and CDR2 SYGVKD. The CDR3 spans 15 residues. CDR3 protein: CAIKGQGASLYEQYF. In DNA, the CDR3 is TGTGCCATCAAAGGGCAGGGGGCTTCTCTCTACGAGCAGTACTTC.

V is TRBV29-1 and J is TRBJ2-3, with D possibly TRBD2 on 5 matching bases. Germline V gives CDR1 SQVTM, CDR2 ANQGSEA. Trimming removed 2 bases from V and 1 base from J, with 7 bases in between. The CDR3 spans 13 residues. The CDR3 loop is CSVETEGTDTQYF. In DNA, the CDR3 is TGCAGCGTTGAAACGGAGGGCACAGATACGCAGTATTTT.

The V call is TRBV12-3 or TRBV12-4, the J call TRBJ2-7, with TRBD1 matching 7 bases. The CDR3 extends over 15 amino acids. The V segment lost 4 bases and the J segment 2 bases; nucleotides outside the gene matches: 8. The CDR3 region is CASSYRPGQTYEQYF. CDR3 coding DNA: TGTGCCAGCAGTTACAGACCGGGACAGACCTACGAGCAGTACTTC.

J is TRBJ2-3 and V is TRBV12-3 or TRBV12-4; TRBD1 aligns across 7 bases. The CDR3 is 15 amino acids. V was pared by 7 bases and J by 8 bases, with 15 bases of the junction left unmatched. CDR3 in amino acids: CASKWTGVMAGTQYF. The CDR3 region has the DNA TGTGCCAGCAAATGGACAGGAGTCATGGCAGGTACGCAGTATTTT.

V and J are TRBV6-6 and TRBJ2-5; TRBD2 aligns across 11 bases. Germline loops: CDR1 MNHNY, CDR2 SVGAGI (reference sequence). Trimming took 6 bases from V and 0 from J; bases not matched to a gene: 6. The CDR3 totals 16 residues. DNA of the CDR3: TGTGCCAGCAGAAAACGACTAGCGGGGAACCAAGAGACCCAGTACTTC. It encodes CASRKRLAGNQETQYF.

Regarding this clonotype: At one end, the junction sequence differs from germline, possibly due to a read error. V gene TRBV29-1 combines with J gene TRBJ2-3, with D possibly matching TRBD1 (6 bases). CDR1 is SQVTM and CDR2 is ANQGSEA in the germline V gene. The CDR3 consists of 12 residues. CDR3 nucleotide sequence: TGCGGCGTTGAAGAGGGGGCAGATACGCAGTATTTT. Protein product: CGVEEGADTQYF.

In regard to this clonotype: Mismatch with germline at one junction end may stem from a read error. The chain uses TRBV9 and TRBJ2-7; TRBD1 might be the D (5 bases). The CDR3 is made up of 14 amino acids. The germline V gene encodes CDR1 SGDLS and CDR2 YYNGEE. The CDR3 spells CASSAQDISYGQYF. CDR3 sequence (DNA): TGTGCCAGCAGCGCTCAGGACATCAGCTACGGGCAGTACTTC.

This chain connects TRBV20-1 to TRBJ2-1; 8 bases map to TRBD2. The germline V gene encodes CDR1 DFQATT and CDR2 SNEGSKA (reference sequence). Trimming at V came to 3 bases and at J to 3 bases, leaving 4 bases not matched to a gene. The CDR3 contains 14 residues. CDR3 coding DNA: TGCAGTGCTAGTCGGGGGGGCCTCTACAATGAGCAGTTCTTC. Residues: CSASRGGLYNEQFF.

The CDR3 coding sequence is TGTGCCAGCAGCCAAGAGGTCGCGGCCCGCTGGGGGGGGCAGTTCTTC. Amino acid sequence: CASSQEVAARWGGQFF. The chain uses TRBV3-1 and TRBJ2-1, with 7 nucleotides matching TRBD2. V dropped 0 bases and J dropped 12; count of bases not matched to a gene: 14. Germline V CDR1 and CDR2: LGHDT, YNNKEL (reference sequence). The CDR3 consists of 16 residues.

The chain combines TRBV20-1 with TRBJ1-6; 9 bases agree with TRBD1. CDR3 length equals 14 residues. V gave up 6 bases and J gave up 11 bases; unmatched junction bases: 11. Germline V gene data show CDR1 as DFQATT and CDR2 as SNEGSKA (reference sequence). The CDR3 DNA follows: TGCAGTGCCAAGGGACAGGGAGAAAATCCACCCCTCCACTTT. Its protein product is CSAKGQGENPPLHF.

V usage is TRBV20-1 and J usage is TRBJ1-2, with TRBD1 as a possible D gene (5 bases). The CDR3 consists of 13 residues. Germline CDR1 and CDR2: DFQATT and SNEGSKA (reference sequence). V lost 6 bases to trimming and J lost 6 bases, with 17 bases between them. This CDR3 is CSAVTNQGDGYTF. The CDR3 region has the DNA TGCAGTGCAGTCACCAACCAGGGAGATGGCTACACCTTC.

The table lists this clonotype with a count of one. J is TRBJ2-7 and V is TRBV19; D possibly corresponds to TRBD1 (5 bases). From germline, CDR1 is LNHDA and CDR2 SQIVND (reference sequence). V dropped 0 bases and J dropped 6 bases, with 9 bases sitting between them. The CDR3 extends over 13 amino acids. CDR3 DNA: TGTGCCAGTAGTATAGAAGGGGCAGCCGAGCAGTACTTC. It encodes CASSIEGAAEQYF.

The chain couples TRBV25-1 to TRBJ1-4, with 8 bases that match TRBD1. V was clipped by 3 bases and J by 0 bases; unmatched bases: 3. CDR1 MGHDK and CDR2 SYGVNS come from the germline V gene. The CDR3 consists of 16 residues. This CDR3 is CASSEDRAATNEKLFF. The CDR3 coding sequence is TGTGCCAGCAGTGAGGACAGGGCTGCAACTAATGAAAAACTGTTTTTT. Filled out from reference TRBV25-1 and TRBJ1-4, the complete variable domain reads EADIYQTPRYLVIGTGKKITLECSQTMGHDKMYWYQQDPGMELHLIHYSYGVNSTEKGDLSSESTVSRIRTEHFPLTLESARPSHTSQYLCASSEDRAATNEKLFFGSGTQLSVL.

The CDR3 region has the DNA TGTGCCAGCAGCTTCGGGTTGGGACAGGGGAATTTTCAGCCCCAGCATTTT. It encodes CASSFGLGQGNFQPQHF. This chain uses TRBV5-6 with TRBJ1-5; 10 positions match TRBD1. The CDR3 contains 17 residues. Germline assignment: CDR1 SGHDT and CDR2 YYEEEE. Trimming cost V 2 bases and J 6 bases; bases outside gene matches: 11.

CDR3 protein: CSVETVRDQETQYF. The CDR3 bases are TGCAGCGTTGAAACCGTCAGGGACCAAGAGACCCAGTACTTC. The V call is TRBV29-1, the J call TRBJ2-5, with D tentatively TRBD1 (5 bases). This CDR3 region has 14 residues. Germline V CDR1 and CDR2: SQVTM, ANQGSEA. V was cut by 2 bases and J by 0 bases, with 10 bases left in between.